The 15 T cell receptor beta chains presented below share a single source sample, sequenced in a study of blood T cell repertoires in COVID-19. Sequencing was performed with immunoSEQ multiplex PCR; in TCRdb, only in-frame clones are kept and a portion is missing. The data contain fewer than 250,000 clones, approximately 88% of them seen just once; the ten biggest clones take up approximately 3.5%. Material for sequencing was PBMCs or T cells enriched from blood (not recorded which). The receptors stem from a woman younger than 45 who had been exposed to COVID-19.

The chain has TRBV11-2 and TRBJ2-7; TRBD2 aligns across 13 bases. The CDR3 is 18 residues long. Trimming took 5 bases from V and 4 from J; bases not matched to a gene: 14. From germline, CDR1 is SGHAT and CDR2 FQNNGV. CDR3 loop: CASSPLTSGRPPRYEQYF. In nucleotides, the CDR3 is TGTGCCAGCAGCCCCCTGACTAGCGGGAGGCCCCCTCGGTACGAGCAGTACTTC.

The V and J genes are TRBV28 and TRBJ1-5; possible D gene TRBD1, 5 bases. Germline lookup yields CDR1 MDHEN and CDR2 SYDVKM. V gave up 5 bases and J gave up 4 bases, with 12 bases separating them. The CDR3 contains 14 residues. The CDR3 nucleotides read TGTGCCAGCAGTCCTGGGACTTCAAATCAGCCCCAGCATTTT. It specifies CASSPGTSNQPQHF. Using reference TRBV28 and TRBJ1-5 for the parts outside the CDR3, the full variable domain is DVKVTQSSRYLVKRTGEKVFLECVQDMDHENMFWYRQDPGLGLRLIYFSYDVKMKEKGDIPEGYSVSREKKERFSLILESASTNQTSMYLCASSPGTSNQPQHFGDGTRLSIL.

The chain links TRBV25-1 to TRBJ2-5, with 13 bases matching TRBD2. Germline trimming cut 3 bases from V and 5 bases from J; bases unmatched to any gene: 6. The CDR3 extends over 16 amino acids. CDR1 and CDR2 (germline): MGHDK, SYGVNS. Here the CDR3 DNA reads TGTGCCAGCAGTGAGCGGACTAGCGGGAGACAGGAGACCCAGTACTTC. It translates to CASSERTSGRQETQYF.

This chain connects TRBV10-1 to TRBJ2-7; 14 bases agree with TRBD2. With V trimmed by 3 bases and J by 7 bases, 11 bases remained unmatched. The CDR3 sequence is 17 residues long. Per germline, CDR1 WNHNN and CDR2 SYGVQD (reference sequence). The CDR3 protein is CASSEQQWTSGRNEQYF. The CDR3, as DNA: TGCGCCAGCAGTGAACAACAATGGACTAGCGGGAGGAATGAGCAGTACTTC.

The V and J genes are TRBV30 and TRBJ2-7; TRBD1 is a possible D gene (6 bases). Trimming shortened V by 0 bases and J by 6 bases, and 18 bases separated the two germline ends. This CDR3 spans 15 amino acids. Germline CDR1 reads GTSNPN; CDR2 reads SVGIG (reference sequence). CDR3 sequence (DNA): TGTGCCTGGAGTGTAAGGTGGCAGGGGACGCGCGAGCAGTACTTC. It specifies CAWSVRWQGTREQYF.

The genes are TRBV28 and TRBJ1-2; D is possibly TRBD1 (6 bases). The CDR3 length is 17 residues. V was clipped by 8 bases and J by 7 bases, with 29 bases between them. Germline lookup yields CDR1 MDHEN and CDR2 SYDVKM. Here the CDR3 reads CASVSSPLGRGTGGYTF. CDR3 nucleotides: TGTGCCAGCGTCTCCTCCCCCTTGGGCAGGGGAACAGGTGGCTACACCTTC.

V usage is TRBV3-1 (or the pseudogene TRBV3-2) and J usage is TRBJ1-2; 8 bases fit TRBD1. Trimming removed 0 bases from V and 7 bases from J; junction bases left unmatched: 10. Germline CDR1 is LGHDT and CDR2 is YNNKEL (reference sequence). The CDR3 length is 16 residues. This CDR3 reads CASSQDSARGLSGYTF. The CDR3 DNA reads as TGTGCCAGCAGCCAAGATTCCGCCAGGGGGCTGAGTGGCTACACCTTC.

The gene calls are TRBV2 and TRBJ1-1; TRBD1 agrees at 8 bases. The CDR3 consists of 15 residues. Trimming cost V 7 bases and J 5 bases; bases outside gene matches: 12. Per germline, CDR1 SNHLY and CDR2 FYNNEI. The CDR3 bases are TGTGCCAGCACCGAGGATCAGGGGGCATGGACTGAAGCTTTCTTT. Protein sequence: CASTEDQGAWTEAFF.

The chain combines TRBV5-1 with TRBJ2-2, with TRBD2 as a possible D gene (5 bases). CDR3 length equals 17 residues. With 1 base removed from V and 0 bases from J, the gap between germline ends came to 13 bases. The germline V gene encodes CDR1 SGHRS and CDR2 YFSETQ. This chain's CDR3 is CASSLYGAEANTGELFF. In nucleotides, the CDR3 is TGCGCCAGCAGCTTGTACGGAGCGGAGGCGAACACCGGGGAGCTGTTTTTT.

As DNA, the CDR3 is TGTGCCAGCAGTTATAGAGGGGGAAATGAAAAACTGTTTTTT. It yields the protein CASSYRGGNEKLFF. The chain employs TRBV6-1 and TRBJ1-4; the D gene is possibly TRBD1 (6 bases). The V gene's germline CDR1 is MNHNS and CDR2 SASEGT. V lost 5 bases, J lost 5 bases, and 12 bases lay in between. This CDR3 contains 14 residues.

This chain uses TRBV5-4 with TRBJ2-3; tentative D call: TRBD2 (7 bases). V lost 6 bases and J 6 bases, leaving 17 bases between the germline ends. CDR1 is SGHNT and CDR2 is YYREEE in the germline V gene (reference sequence). The CDR3 totals 14 residues. This chain's CDR3 is CASKGGRAFDTQYF. CDR3 in DNA: TGTGCCAGCAAGGGGGGGAGGGCGTTTGATACGCAGTATTTT.

The chain couples TRBV7-9 to TRBJ2-7, with D hard to call. Trimming removed 5 bases from V and 3 bases from J, with 5 bases in between. Per germline, CDR1 SEHNR and CDR2 FQNEAQ (reference sequence). The CDR3 extends over 11 amino acids. CDR3 DNA sequence: TGTGCCAGCAGCCCCGTCTACGAGCAGTACTTC. It translates to CASSPVYEQYF. The full variable domain, its missing parts supplied by reference TRBV7-9 and TRBJ2-7, is DTGVSQNPRHKITKRGQNVTFRCDPISEHNRLYWYRQTLGQGPEFLTYFQNEAQLEKSRLLSDRFSAERPKGSFSTLEIQRTEQGDSAMYLCASSPVYEQYFGPGTRLTVT.

This clone was picked up a small number of times. The chain links TRBV28 to TRBJ2-7; 8 bases are a match to TRBD1. CDR3 size: 14 residues. Trimming at V came to 5 bases and at J to 3 bases, leaving 6 bases not matched to a gene. Germline CDR1 is MDHEN and CDR2 is SYDVKM. The CDR3 DNA follows: TGTGCCAGCAGTCCCTGGACAGGGCGCTACGAGCAGTACTTC. Encoded protein: CASSPWTGRYEQYF.

This chain connects TRBV4-1 to TRBJ1-4; the match to TRBD1 covers 7 bases. Germline V gives CDR1 MGHRA, CDR2 YSYEKL. Germline trimming cut 6 bases from V and 7 bases from J; bases unmatched to any gene: 5. The CDR3 has 13 residues. Here the CDR3 reads CASSKTGSEKLFF. Written as DNA, the CDR3 is TGCGCCAGCAGTAAGACAGGGAGTGAAAAACTGTTTTTT.

The gene calls are TRBV9 and TRBJ2-1; maybe TRBD2 (6 bases). The CDR3 consists of 16 residues. V lost 1 base to trimming and J lost 2 bases, with 13 bases between them. The V gene's germline CDR1 is SGDLS and CDR2 YYNGEE. CDR3 protein: CASSVSPWGAYNEQFF. Written as DNA, the CDR3 is TGTGCCAGCAGCGTAAGCCCGTGGGGGGCCTACAATGAGCAGTTCTTC.